This entry lists 24 T cell receptor beta chains sequenced from one sample in a study of cytomegalovirus exposure and HLA in healthy donors. Both 60 Vbeta primers and 13 Jbeta primers went into the PCR. Sequencing was performed with immunoSEQ multiplex PCR; in TCRdb, only in-frame clones are kept and a portion is missing. The sample shows 140,000 to 150,000 clones, almost 80% of them seen only once. Material for sequencing was PBMCs. The origin of the receptors is a middle-aged woman in good health and CMV-seropositive.

On this clone itself: An end of the junction differs from the germline gene, which may be a read error. The gene calls are TRBV6-1 and TRBJ1-2; 10 bases match TRBD1. The CDR3 consists of 14 residues. CDR1 is MNHNS and CDR2 is SASEGT in the germline V gene. CDR3 sequence: CAGSPGTGDYGYTF. CDR3 nucleotide sequence: TGTGCCGGCAGTCCCGGGACAGGGGATTATGGCTACACCTTC.

V is TRBV19 and J is TRBJ1-1; D gene uncertain. Deletions cut 4 bases from V and 4 bases from J, with 10 bases between. Germline values: CDR1 LNHDA, CDR2 SQIVND (reference sequence). The CDR3 loop spans 13 amino acids. The CDR3 DNA reads as TGTGCCAGTAGTACCTACAGCGGCACTGAAGCTTTCTTT. It encodes CASSTYSGTEAFF. Full variable domain (remainder filled in from reference TRBV19 and TRBJ1-1): DGGITQSPKYLFRKEGQNVTLSCEQNLNHDAMYWYRQDPGQGLRLIYYSQIVNDFQKGDIAEGYSVSREKKESFPLTVTSAQKNPTAFYLCASSTYSGTEAFFGQGTRLTVV.

The count of this clone is one. V is TRBV5-1 and J is TRBJ2-5; D uncertain. The J call may be mistaken, given a closer DNA end match to TRBJ2-7. The CDR3 runs to 14 residues. Germline CDR1 SGHRS, CDR2 YFSETQ. CDR3 bases: TGCGCCAGCAGCCTAGACTCGCGCCTCTACGAGCAGTACTTC. It yields the protein CASSLDSRLYEQYF.

This clone was seen a single time. This chain connects TRBV11-2 to TRBJ2-3, with TRBD2 identical over 16 bases. The CDR3 is 16 residues long. Trimming at V came to 5 bases and at J to 5 bases, leaving 4 bases not matched to a gene. Germline V gene sequence: CDR1 SGHAT, CDR2 FQNNGV. CDR3 DNA sequence: TGTGCCAGCAGCGAGGGACTAGCGGGGGGGCAAGATACGCAGTATTTT. This codes for CASSEGLAGGQDTQYF.

This chain connects TRBV11-1 to TRBJ2-2; the D is unclear. The CDR3 is 13 residues long. Trimming removed 1 base from V and 5 bases from J, with 5 bases in between. The V gene's germline CDR1 is SGHAT and CDR2 FQDESV (reference sequence). This chain's CDR3 is CASSLVATGELFF. The CDR3 DNA is TGTGCCAGCAGCTTAGTAGCAACCGGGGAGCTGTTTTTT.

The rearrangement uses TRBV23-1 and TRBJ2-7; D uncertain. Being an ORF, TRBV23-1 has a function that is uncertain. V shed 6 bases and J shed 2 bases, with 14 bases lying between them. The CDR3 sequence is 14 residues long. The CDR3 sequence is CASRYHRRPYEQYF. For the CDR3, the DNA is TGCGCCAGCAGGTACCACAGAAGACCCTACGAGCAGTACTTC.

The rearrangement joins TRBV25-1 to TRBJ1-3; D uncertain. Germline CDR1 and CDR2: MGHDK and SYGVNS. Trimming cost V 4 bases and J 8 bases, with 9 bases left between them. The CDR3 sequence is 12 residues long. The CDR3 nucleotides are TGTGCCAGCAGTGCGCCGGCGGACACCATATATTTT. This translates into CASSAPADTIYF.

The J gene is TRBJ1-5, the V gene TRBV4-1; D is ambiguous. Trimming shortened V by 0 bases and J by 6 bases, and 18 bases separated the two germline ends. CDR1 and CDR2 (germline): MGHRA, YSYEKL. The CDR3 contains 17 residues. CDR3 residues: CASSQEGLLGAGQPQHF. CDR3 DNA sequence: TGCGCCAGCAGCCAAGAAGGCCTATTGGGAGCGGGTCAGCCCCAGCATTTT.

The chain employs TRBV5-1 and TRBJ2-7, with 8 nucleotides matching TRBD1. V lost 0 bases, J lost 5 bases, and 4 bases stayed unmatched. Germline CDR1 SGHRS, CDR2 YFSETQ. The CDR3 is made up of 14 amino acids. DNA of the CDR3: TGCGCCAGCAGCTTGGGGACAGGGATCGACGAGCAGTACTTC. It is translated as CASSLGTGIDEQYF.

The chain combines TRBV7-9 with TRBJ2-5, with 8 bases fitting TRBD2. This CDR3 region has 16 residues. The V and J ends lost 5 bases and 1 base, in that order; junction bases with no gene match: 9. The V gene's germline CDR1 is SEHNR and CDR2 FQNEAQ (reference sequence). CDR3 sequence (DNA): TGTGCCAGCAGCAGACAACCCGGGACTAGCCAAGAGACCCAGTACTTC. It specifies CASSRQPGTSQETQYF.

In its sample, this clone was seen once. The J gene is TRBJ1-3, the V gene TRBV6-1, with D tentatively TRBD1 (5 bases). The length of the CDR3 is 16 residues. Trimming left V 2 bases short and J 0 bases short, with 11 bases between. The germline V gene has CDR1 MNHNS and CDR2 SASEGT. The CDR3 DNA reads as TGTGCCAGCAGTGAATGGGGGGGACTCTCTGGAAACACCATATATTTT. It codes for CASSEWGGLSGNTIYF.

This chain uses TRBV13 with TRBJ1-2; D is unresolved. The length of the CDR3 is 13 residues. The ends were cut back, 5 bases at V and 3 bases at J, with 10 bases in the middle. Germline V CDR1 and CDR2: PRHDT, FYEKMQ (reference sequence). DNA for the CDR3: TGTGCCAGCAGCCGTCGGTTGGACTATGGCTACACCTTC. This encodes CASSRRLDYGYTF.

The chain is built from TRBV14 and TRBJ2-1; the match to TRBD2 covers 11 bases. CDR3 size: 15 residues. V lost 4 bases to trimming and J lost 4 bases; unmatched junction nucleotides: 3. Looked up from germline, CDR1 is SGHDN and CDR2 is FVKESK. The CDR3 sequence is CASSPSGGRYNEQFF. The CDR3 nucleotides read TGTGCCAGCAGCCCTAGCGGGGGGAGATACAATGAGCAGTTCTTC.

CDR3 protein: CASSEQGQKNTEAFF. Here the CDR3 DNA reads TGTGCCAGCAGCGAACAGGGACAGAAGAACACTGAAGCTTTCTTT. The gene calls are TRBV2 and TRBJ1-1; 7 positions agree with TRBD1. Germline CDR1 and CDR2: SNHLY and FYNNEI. The CDR3 has 15 amino acids. The J segment lost 1 base and the V segment lost 6 bases, leaving 8 bases of the junction unmatched.

The chain recombines TRBV21-1 with TRBJ2-2; whether TRBD1, the table's D call, matches the DNA was not checked. TRBV21-1 is termed a pseudogene. CDR3 length equals 15 residues. The CDR3 region is CASSRKDSSTGELFF. As DNA, the CDR3 is TGTGCCAGCAGCCGAAAGGACAGTTCCACCGGGGAGCTGTTTTTT.

This chain joins TRBV2 and TRBJ1-2, with TRBD1 as a possible D gene (5 bases). CDR3 length equals 13 residues. V was cut by 11 bases and J by 6 bases, with 19 bases left in between. The germline gives CDR1 SNHLY, CDR2 FYNNEI. Here the CDR3 DNA reads TGTGCCCTAAGGGGCACAGGAGAAAATGGCTACACCTTC. It specifies CALRGTGENGYTF.

A single count supports this clone. The rearrangement joins TRBV30 to TRBJ1-6, with TRBD1 matching 8 bases. V was pared by 6 bases and J by 7 bases, with 5 bases of the junction left unmatched. Germline CDR1 GTSNPN, CDR2 SVGIG (reference sequence). CDR3 length: 13 residues. The CDR3 here is CACTGTGNSPLHF. The CDR3 bases are TGTGCCTGTACCGGGACAGGCAATTCACCCCTCCACTTT. The complete variable domain, with remaining parts taken from reference TRBV30 and TRBJ1-6, reads SQTIHQWPATLVQPVGSPLSLECTVEGTSNPNLYWYRQAAGRGLQLLFYSVGIGQISSEVPQNLSASRPQDRQFILSSKKLLLSDSGFYLCACTGTGNSPLHFGNGTRLTVT.

V and J are TRBV6-5 and TRBJ2-7, with 8 bases aligning to TRBD1. The CDR3 is 15 residues long. Germline V lookup: CDR1 MNHEY, CDR2 SVGAGI. The V segment lost 0 bases and the J segment 4 bases; nucleotides outside the gene matches: 5. The CDR3 here is CASSYSWTGSYEQYF. CDR3 coding DNA: TGTGCCAGCAGTTACTCCTGGACAGGGTCTTACGAGCAGTACTTC.

CDR3 region: CASSIAGLYGYTF. In DNA form, the CDR3 reads TGTGCCAGTAGTATCGCGGGGCTCTATGGCTACACCTTC. The chain joins TRBV19 to TRBJ1-2; possibly TRBD1 for D (5 bases). The V gene lost 3 bases and the J gene lost 4 bases, with 9 bases spanning the gap. Germline V gene data show CDR1 as LNHDA and CDR2 as SQIVND (reference sequence). CDR3 size: 13 residues. Variable domain in full (rest from reference TRBV19 and TRBJ1-2): DGGITQSPKYLFRKEGQNVTLSCEQNLNHDAMYWYRQDPGQGLRLIYYSQIVNDFQKGDIAEGYSVSREKKESFPLTVTSAQKNPTAFYLCASSIAGLYGYTFGSGTRLTVV.

This chain joins TRBV5-1 and TRBJ2-7, with TRBD1 identical over 9 bases. Per the germline V gene, CDR1 is SGHRS and CDR2 is YFSETQ. Losses at the gene ends were 0 bases for V and 4 bases for J; bases not matched to a gene: 8. The CDR3 has 16 amino acids. The CDR3 coding sequence is TGCGCCAGCAGCTTGGACAGCGACAGGGGGTTATACGAGCAGTACTTC. Translation: CASSLDSDRGLYEQYF.

The rearrangement uses TRBV5-1 and TRBJ2-2; 7 bases match TRBD2. The V segment lost 5 bases and the J segment 0 bases; nucleotides outside the gene matches: 7. From germline, CDR1 is SGHRS and CDR2 YFSETQ. The CDR3 length is 16 residues. CDR3 DNA: TGCGCCAGCAGTCGAGCGGGGTTGGCGAACACCGGGGAGCTGTTTTTT. Translated, it gives CASSRAGLANTGELFF. The variable domain in full, with the rest retrieved from reference TRBV5-1 and TRBJ2-2, is KAGVTQTPRYLIKTRGQQVTLSCSPISGHRSVSWYQQTPGQGLQFLFEYFSETQRNKGNFPGRFSGRQFSNSRSEMNVSTLELGDSALYLCASSRAGLANTGELFFGEGSRLTVL.

The chain uses TRBV6-1 and TRBJ1-5, with TRBD1 identical over 9 bases. The CDR3 extends over 15 amino acids. Germline CDR1 is MNHNS and CDR2 is SASEGT. The V segment lost 3 bases and the J segment 5 bases; nucleotides outside the gene matches: 5. DNA for the CDR3: TGTGCCAGCAGTGATGGGGGGACAGGGCATCAGCCCCAGCATTTT. Protein sequence: CASSDGGTGHQPQHF.

The chain is built from TRBV5-1 and TRBJ2-2; D perhaps matches TRBD2 (5 bases). Germline loops: CDR1 SGHRS, CDR2 YFSETQ. Trimming took off 5 bases at V and 5 bases at J, with 13 bases between the two ends. This CDR3 has 14 residues. The CDR3: CASREVSGTGELFF. The CDR3 DNA sequence: TGCGCCAGCAGAGAGGTCAGCGGTACCGGGGAGCTGTTTTTT.

J is TRBJ2-3 and V is TRBV5-4, with a tentative D call TRBD2 (5 bases). V lost 4 bases and J lost 6, with 18 bases in between. The CDR3 has 15 residues. Germline CDR1 SGHNT, CDR2 YYREEE (reference sequence). The chain's CDR3 is CASSRDSGGFDTQYF. The CDR3 DNA sequence: TGTGCCAGCAGCCGAGACTCGGGCGGGTTCGATACGCAGTATTTT. The whole variable domain, filled in from reference TRBV5-4 and TRBJ2-3, reads ETGVTQSPTHLIKTRGQQVTLRCSSQSGHNTVSWYQQALGQGPQFIFQYYREEENGRGNFPPRFSGLQFPNYSSELNVNALELDDSALYLCASSRDSGGFDTQYFGPGTRLTVL.